This T cell receptor beta chain is drawn from a study of blood T cells in healthy people across ages. Study-wide results and caveats: Significant beta diversity loss was already apparent by age about 42, declining roughly linearly. The CMV status of each donor remained undetermined, and this could have confounded shifts in expanded clonotypes.

This clonotype was seen only a few times. Antigen specificity is unknown. A sample-barcoded 5' primer and a J-beta primer mix were used in a second PCR of about 6 to 11 cycles. TCRdb recomputed calls from the 5' RACE reads with MiXCR, one row per CDR3 protein. The data hold 1.5 million to 2 million distinct CDR3 sequences, with approximately 28% observed a single time. Sequencing was done on a sample of blood. The receptor's source is a woman in her thirties in good health.

CDR3 nucleotide sequence: TGTGCCAGCAGTTTGGCAGGGGGCTCTGGAAACACCATATATTTT. Its translation: CASSLAGGSGNTIYF. The genes are TRBV12-3 or TRBV12-4 and TRBJ1-3; 7 nucleotides agree with TRBD1. This CDR3 comprises 15 residues. Unmatched junction bases numbered 2, after V lost 3 bases and J lost 0 bases.